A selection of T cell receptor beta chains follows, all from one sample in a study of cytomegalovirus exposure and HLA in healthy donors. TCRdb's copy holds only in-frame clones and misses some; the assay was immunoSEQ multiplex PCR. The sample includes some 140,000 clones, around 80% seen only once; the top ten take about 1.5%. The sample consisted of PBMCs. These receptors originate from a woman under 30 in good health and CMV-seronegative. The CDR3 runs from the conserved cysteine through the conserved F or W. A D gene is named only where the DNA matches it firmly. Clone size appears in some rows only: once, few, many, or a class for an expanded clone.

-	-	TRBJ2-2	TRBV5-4	TGTGCCAGCAGCTTGGGCTGGCAGGGGAGCACCGGGGAGCTGTTTTTT	CASSLGWQGSTGELFF
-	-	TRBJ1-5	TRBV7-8	TGTGCCAGCAGCACCCGGGACAACAATCAGCCCCAGCATTTT	CASSTRDNNQPQHF
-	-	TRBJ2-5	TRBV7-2	TGTGCCAGCAGCTTCCGGGTTCAAGAGACCCAGTACTTC	CASSFRVQETQYF
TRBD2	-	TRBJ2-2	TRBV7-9	TGTGCCAGCAGCGACAGACTAGCGGGTTTTACCGGGGAGCTGTTTTTT	CASSDRLAGFTGELFF
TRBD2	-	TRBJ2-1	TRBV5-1	TGCGCCAGCAGCTCCGGACTAGCGGACTCCTACAATGAGCAGTTCTTC	CASSSGLADSYNEQFF
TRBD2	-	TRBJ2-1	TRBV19	TGTGCCAGTAGCGTAGGACTAGCGGGAGGGCGTGAGCAGTTCTTC	CASSVGLAGGREQFF
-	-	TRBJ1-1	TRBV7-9	TGTGCCAGCAGCTTAGGTGAGGGTTACACTGAAGCTTTCTTT	CASSLGEGYTEAFF
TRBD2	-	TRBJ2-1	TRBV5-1	TGCGCCAGCAGCGCGGGACTAGCGGACCGATCCCCTCACAATGAGCAGTTCTTC	CASSAGLADRSPHNEQFF
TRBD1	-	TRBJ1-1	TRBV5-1	TGCGCCAGCAGCTCCGCACAGGGGAGTGGTGAAGCTTTCTTT	CASSSAQGSGEAFF
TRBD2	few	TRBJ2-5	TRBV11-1	TGTGCCAGCTCCCGGACTAGCCGGGCTATGGAGACCCAGTACTTC	CASSRTSRAMETQYF
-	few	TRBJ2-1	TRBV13	TGTGCCAGCAGCCTCGGGACTGCCAATGAGCAGTTCTTC	CASSLGTANEQFF
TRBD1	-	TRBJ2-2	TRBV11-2	TGTGCCAGCAGCTTCTTAGGGGGCTCTAACGGGGAGCTGTTTTTT	CASSFLGGSNGELFF
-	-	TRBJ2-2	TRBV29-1	TGCAGCGGCTTAGCGGAGATAGGAAGGACCGGGGAGCTGTTTTTT	CSGLAEIGRTGELFF
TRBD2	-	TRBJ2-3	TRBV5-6	TGTGCCAGCAGCCCCCCGGGAGCGGGAGTCGCAGATACGCAGTATTTT	CASSPPGAGVADTQYF
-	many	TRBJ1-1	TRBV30	TGTGCCTGGAGTCCAGGGGCGGACACTGAAGCTTTCTTT	CAWSPGADTEAFF
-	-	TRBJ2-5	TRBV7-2	TGTGCCAGCAGCCCGCGGACATTACAAGAGACCCAGTACTTC	CASSPRTLQETQYF
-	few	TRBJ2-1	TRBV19	TGTGCCAGTAGTATGACTGCGTATAGCTCCTACAATGAGCAGTTCTTC	CASSMTAYSSYNEQFF
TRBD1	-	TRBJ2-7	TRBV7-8	TGTGCCAGCAGCTCCTCGACAGGGGAGCTCTCCTACGAGCAGTACTTC	CASSSSTGELSYEQYF
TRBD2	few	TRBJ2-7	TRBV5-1	TGCGCCAGCAGCTCCCGGACTAGCGGAAGCTCCTACGAGCAGTACTTC	CASSSRTSGSSYEQYF
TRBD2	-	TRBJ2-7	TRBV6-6	TGTGCCAGCAGTTACATTAGCGGGAACGAGCAGTACTTC	CASSYISGNEQYF
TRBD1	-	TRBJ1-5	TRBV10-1	TGCGCCCGATACGGACAGGGGGAGAAAAGCAATCAGCCCCAGCATTTT	CARYGQGEKSNQPQHF
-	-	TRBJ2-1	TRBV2	TGTGCCAGCTGTCTAGACTCCTACAATGAGCAGTTCTTC	CASCLDSYNEQFF
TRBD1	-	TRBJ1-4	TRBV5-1	TGCGCCAGCAGCTTTAATGCGGGACAGGCTAATGAAAAACTGTTTTTT	CASSFNAGQANEKLFF
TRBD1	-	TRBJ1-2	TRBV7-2	TGTGCCAGCAGCACCCCGGACAGGCCGATCTATGGCTACACCTTC	CASSTPDRPIYGYTF
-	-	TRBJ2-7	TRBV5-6	TGTGCCAGCAGCTCGGGCCCCCTGAGGACTCAATACGAGCAGTACTTC	CASSSGPLRTQYEQYF
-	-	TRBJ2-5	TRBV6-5	TGTGCCAGCAGTTCCAGCCACAGGGACCAAGAGACCCAGTACTTC	CASSSSHRDQETQYF
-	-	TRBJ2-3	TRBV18	TGTGCCAGCTCACCACCCTGGCCCAGCACAGATACGCAGTATTTT	CASSPPWPSTDTQYF
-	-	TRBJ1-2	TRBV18	TGTGCCAGCTCTCCCCCGGGGACTCCCCTCGGCTACACCTTC	CASSPPGTPLGYTF
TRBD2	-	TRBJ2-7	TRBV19	TGTGCCAGCGCCACTAGCGGCCTAGCCTACGAGCAGTACTTC	CASATSGLAYEQYF
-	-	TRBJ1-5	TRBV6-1	TGTGCCAGCAGTGGAACAAGCTTGGCCCACCCGGGGCCCCAGCATTTT	CASSGTSLAHPGPQHF
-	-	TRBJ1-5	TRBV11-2	TGTGCCAGCAGCAACCGACAGAGCAATCAGCCCCAGCATTTT	CASSNRQSNQPQHF
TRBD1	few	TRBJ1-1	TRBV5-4	TGTGCCAGCAGCTTGGGACAGGGGCTTTCTGCTGAAGCTTTCTTT	CASSLGQGLSAEAFF
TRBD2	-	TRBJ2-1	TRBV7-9	TGTGCCAGCAGCCCGCCTAGCGGGAGTGTGTATGAGCAGTTCTTC	CASSPPSGSVYEQFF
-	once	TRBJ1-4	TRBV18	TGTGCCAGCGCGACAGAGTCGAATGAAAAACTGTTTTTT	CASATESNEKLFF
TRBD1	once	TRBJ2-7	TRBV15	TGTGCCACCAGCAGGGGACAGCTTACCTACGAGCAGTACTTC	CATSRGQLTYEQYF
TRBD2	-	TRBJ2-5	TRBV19	TGTGCCAGTAGTATAGACTCCCCCCGACTAGCGGGAGGGCCAGGGACCCAGTACTTC	CASSIDSPRLAGGPGTQYF
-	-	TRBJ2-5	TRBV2	TGTGCCAGCAGTGAAATTCTGGGGGGAGAGACCCAGTACTTC	CASSEILGGETQYF
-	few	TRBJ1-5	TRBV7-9	TGTGCCAGCAGCTTACCAGGGGATCAGCCCCAGCATTTT	CASSLPGDQPQHF
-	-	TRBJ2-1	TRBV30	TGTGCCTGGAGTGTACTTGGGACAGAGCAGTTCTTC	CAWSVLGTEQFF
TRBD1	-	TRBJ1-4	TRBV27	TGTGCCAGCAGTTTCTTATTAGGCAGGGGGGCCTCTGAACTGTTTTTT	CASSFLLGRGASELFF
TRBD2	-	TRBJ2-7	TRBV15	TGTGCCACCCGGCGGTCGGGGGGAGGCTACGAGCAGTACTTC	CATRRSGGGYEQYF
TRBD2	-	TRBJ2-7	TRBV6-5	TGTGCCAGCAGCCTGACTAGCGTCGCGACCTACGAGCAGTACTTC	CASSLTSVATYEQYF
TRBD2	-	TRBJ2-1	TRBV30	TGTGCCTGGAGTGTCCCTAGCGGGGGCGATGAGCAGTTCTTC	CAWSVPSGGDEQFF
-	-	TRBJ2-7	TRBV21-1	TGTGCCAACTTCGGGACTAGCGGCTCCTACGAGCAGTACTTC	CANFGTSGSYEQYF
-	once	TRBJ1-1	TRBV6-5	TGTGCCAGCCTAGGAGGCCCCCAGAAAGGAGCTTTCTTT	CASLGGPQKGAFF
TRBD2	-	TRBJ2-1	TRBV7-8	TGTGCCAGCAGCTTAGGGACTAGCGGCCATGAGCAGTTCTTC	CASSLGTSGHEQFF
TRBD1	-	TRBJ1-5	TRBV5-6	TGTGCCAGCAGCGGGGGGACAGGGGGTGGTCAGCCCCAGCATTTT	CASSGGTGGGQPQHF
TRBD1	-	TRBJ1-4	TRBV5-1	TGCGCCAGCAGCTTGCAGACAGGGGATAATGAAAAACTGTTTTTT	CASSLQTGDNEKLFF
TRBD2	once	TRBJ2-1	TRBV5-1	TGCGCCAGAAGTCCGTCTAGCGGGAGGGCCGACAATGAGCAGTTCTTC	CARSPSSGRADNEQFF
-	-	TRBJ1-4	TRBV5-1	TGCGCCAGCAGCTTAACAGCTAATGAAAAACTGTTTTTT	CASSLTANEKLFF
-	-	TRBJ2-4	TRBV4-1	TGCGCCAGCAGCCAAGTGCCAGGGCCCTTAGCCAAAAACATTCAGTACTTC	CASSQVPGPLAKNIQYF
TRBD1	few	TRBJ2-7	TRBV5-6	TGTGCCAGCAGCAAACCCCTCCGGGACAGGGCTTACGAGCAGTACTTC	CASSKPLRDRAYEQYF
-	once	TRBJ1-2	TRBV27	TGTGCCAGCAGTTTAAACGGAGACAGGTACTATGGCTACACCTTC	CASSLNGDRYYGYTF
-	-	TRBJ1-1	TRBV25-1	TGTGCCAGCAGTGCCACTATCGACAGTGAAGCTTTCTTT	CASSATIDSEAFF
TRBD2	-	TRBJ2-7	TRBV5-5	TGTGCCAGCAGCCCAAGACTAGCGGGAGTAGGGGAGCAGTACTTC	CASSPRLAGVGEQYF
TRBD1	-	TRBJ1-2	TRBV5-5	TGTGCCAGCAGCTTGGTAGGGACAGATTCTGATGGCTACACCTTC	CASSLVGTDSDGYTF
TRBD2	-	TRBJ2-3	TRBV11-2	TGTGCCAGCAGCGCCCTGCCGGGACTAGAGGCAGATACGCAGTATTTT	CASSALPGLEADTQYF
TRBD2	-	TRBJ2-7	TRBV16	TGTGCCAGCAGCGGGGAGGGATACGAGCAGTACTTC	CASSGEGYEQYF
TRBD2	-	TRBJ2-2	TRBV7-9	TGTGCCAGCAGCCCACGGACTAGCGGGGGTCCCGGGGAGCTGTTTTTT	CASSPRTSGGPGELFF
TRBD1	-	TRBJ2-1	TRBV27	TGTGCCAGCAGTTGGGACAGGGGATACAATGAGCAGTTCTTC	CASSWDRGYNEQFF